This TCR beta chain was obtained from a study of vaccination and CD4 T cells after COVID-19. Overall study: Convalescent patients, SARS-CoV-2 positive by nasal swab PCR, comprised eight to ten mild cases and one severe case. Those taking part got two shots of either the BNT162b2 or the mRNA-1273 vaccine.

The Oncomine TCR Beta short-read assay sequenced DNA from cultured CD4+ T cells. Someone extracted genomic DNA from cultured CD4+ T cells. In TCRdb, the PCR reads were re-called with MiXCR into one record per CDR3 protein. The table lists about 12,000 distinct CDR3 sequences, about 76% of them singletons. Treatment meaning: approximately nine-day PBMC culture with coronavirus spike peptide pools or control peptides (ViraFEST assay). With fresh IL-2 medium, half the medium was replaced on days 3 and 7. This clonotype is a singleton in its sample. What it binds is unknown. Germline V gene lookup returns CDR1 LGHNA and CDR2 YSLEER. V gave up 1 base and J gave up 5 bases, with 8 bases separating them. The CDR3 has 14 amino acids.

This TCR was recovered from a human donor who had recovered from COVID-19. Sequencing used CD4+ T cells from blood, cultured in vitro. This sequence joins TRBV4-3 and TRBJ2-2; D is undetermined. CDR3 region: CASSQAPLTGELFF. DNA of the CDR3: TGCGCCAGCAGCCAAGCCCCCCTAACCGGGGAGCTGTTTTTT.